This T cell receptor beta chain was obtained from a study of cytomegalovirus exposure and HLA in healthy donors. Across the whole study: Across 300 to 400 genotyped donors, about 86% landed in the Caucasian-associated ancestry cluster. The study, taken as a whole, reports: Some public TCRs appeared in many individuals, while most sequences were rare. Later analysis showed TCR association rates varying by HLA locus, highest for DRB1 and lowest for HLA-C. There was a cluster of highly shared sequence variants that was likely a sequencing artifact.

On this clone itself: Its antigen remains unknown.

Germline V gives CDR1 MDHEN, CDR2 SYDVKM. CDR3 length: 15 amino acids. Between the trimmed V and J ends, which lost 8 bases and 6 bases, there was a span of 21 bases. The PCR was carried out with 60 Vbeta primers and 13 Jbeta primers. Sequenced by immunoSEQ multiplex PCR; TCRdb stores in-frame clones only, minus some. The sample includes tens of thousands of clones. The sequencing sample was made of PBMCs. The receptor was derived from a male donor in good health and CMV-seronegative. This chain connects TRBV28 to TRBJ2-3; the D gene is possibly TRBD2 (5 bases). The DNA of the CDR3 is TGTGCCAGCCCCCCGCCGGGGTCGATCTTGGATACGCAGTATTTT. It encodes CASPPPGSILDTQYF.